Presented here are 9 T cell receptor beta chains from one specimen sequenced in a study of blood T cells in healthy people across ages. With a J-beta primer mix and a sample-barcoded 5' primer, a second PCR ran about 7 to 11 cycles. TCRdb analysed the 5' RACE reads with MiXCR anew, one entry per CDR3 protein. The sample shows about 770,000 distinct CDR3 sequences, roughly 44% of them seen only once. Sample: blood. These receptors all come from a man aged 55 to 70 in good health.

Only one count was recorded for this clonotype. The J gene is TRBJ2-4, the V gene TRBV2; possibly TRBD2 for D (5 bases). The J call is uncertain, as TRBJ2-7 better fits the DNA end. The length of the CDR3 is 14 residues. From germline, CDR1 is SNHLY and CDR2 FYNNEI. CDR3 nucleotide sequence: TGTGCCAGCATCAAAGGAGGAGAGAATTACGAGCAGTACTTC. It translates to CASIKGGENYEQYF.

The chain is built from TRBV4-3 and TRBJ2-3; 11 positions match TRBD1. The CDR3 contains 15 residues. CDR1 is LGHNA and CDR2 is YSLEER in the germline V gene. The J segment lost 6 bases and the V segment lost 0 bases, leaving 2 bases of the junction unmatched. The CDR3 nucleotides are TGCGCCAGCAGCCAAGAGGACAGGGGGCTGGATACGCAGTATTTT. Protein sequence: CASSQEDRGLDTQYF.

V and J are TRBV15 and TRBJ2-7; D ambiguous. The germline gives CDR1 LNHNV, CDR2 YYDKDF (reference sequence). This CDR3 contains 12 residues. The V and J ends lost 0 bases and 6 bases respectively, with 6 bases between them. The CDR3 here is CATSRDSREQYF. The CDR3 nucleotides read TGTGCCACCAGCAGAGATAGTCGCGAGCAGTACTTC.

This chain links TRBV30 with TRBJ2-7; the D gene is possibly TRBD1 (5 bases). V lost 4 bases, J lost 4 bases, and 14 bases lay in between. The CDR3 has 13 residues. Germline assignment: CDR1 GTSNPN and CDR2 SVGIG (reference sequence). The CDR3 loop is CAWISGISYEQYF. In nucleotides, the CDR3 is TGTGCCTGGATTTCAGGGATCTCGTACGAGCAGTACTTC.

The chain uses TRBV20-1 and TRBJ2-1; D possibly corresponds to TRBD2 (5 bases). This CDR3 contains 15 residues. With 3 bases removed from V and 4 bases from J, the gap between germline ends came to 16 bases. Germline loops: CDR1 DFQATT, CDR2 SNEGSKA (reference sequence). CDR3 region: CSARGEGKAYNEQFF. The DNA for the CDR3 is TGCAGTGCTAGGGGAGAGGGAAAAGCATACAATGAGCAGTTCTTC.

The DNA for the CDR3 is TGTGCCAGCAGTTTCCCGACAGGGGGAGGTCAGGAGCAGTACTTC. Amino acids: CASSFPTGGGQEQYF. The chain employs TRBV12-3 or TRBV12-4 and TRBJ2-5, with TRBD1 identical over 9 bases. This CDR3 is 15 amino acids long. V was pared by 3 bases and J by 11 bases, with 13 bases of the junction left unmatched.

The chain combines TRBV20-1 with TRBJ2-4, with D maybe TRBD1 (6 bases). The germline V gene has CDR1 DFQATT and CDR2 SNEGSKA (reference sequence). This CDR3 has 15 amino acids. The V gene lost 5 bases and the J gene lost 5 bases, with 19 bases spanning the gap. CDR3 DNA: TGCAGTGCTCTGACAGGCGCCCCAAGGGAAAACATTCAGTACTTC. Translation gives CSALTGAPRENIQYF.

This chain uses TRBV12-3 or TRBV12-4 with TRBJ1-2, with 9 bases aligning to TRBD1. The CDR3 covers 14 residues. The trim removed 6 bases at V and 9 bases at J, leaving 11 bases unmatched. CDR3 loop: CASRAPGQGFRYTF. The CDR3 bases are TGTGCCAGCAGAGCCCCGGGACAGGGCTTCCGCTACACCTTC.

This chain joins TRBV2 and TRBJ1-2; a possible D gene is TRBD1 (5 bases). The CDR3 consists of 17 residues. Germline V CDR1 and CDR2: SNHLY, FYNNEI. The V and J ends lost 0 bases and 4 bases respectively, with 18 bases between them. The CDR3 protein is CASSEALGGQGGYGYTF. For the CDR3, the DNA is TGTGCCAGCAGTGAAGCGCTTGGTGGGCAGGGCGGCTATGGCTACACCTTC. The entire variable domain, with the rest obtained from reference TRBV2 and TRBJ1-2, is as follows: EPEVTQTPSHQVTQMGQEVILRCVPISNHLYFYWYRQILGQKVEFLVSFYNNEISEKSEIFDDQFSVERPDGSNFTLKIRSTKLEDSAMYFCASSEALGGQGGYGYTFGSGTRLTVV.